This T cell receptor (beta chain) was sequenced in a study of cytomegalovirus exposure and HLA in healthy donors (dated by TCRdb to the late 2010s). For the wider study: In an earlier analysis of 550 to 750 of the donors, approximately 260 Gb of sequence data and roughly 100 million unique TCR beta sequences from roughly 200 million T cells were reported. In addition to the first cohort of 666 subjects, a separate validation cohort of 120 different subjects was used. In a later genetic analysis, genome-wide SNP genotypes for 398 of the 666 donors were used, and that subset was treated as a discovery cohort. An early release that covered about 600 HLA-typed donors contained 250 to 350 gigabases of sequencing data and tens of millions of unique TCR sequences. HLA typing covered class I and class II loci at four-digit resolution. To predict cytomegalovirus infection status, the study combined high-throughput TCR immunosequencing, statistical association of individual TCRs with disease status, and machine learning. The later analysis used no new phenotypic data to find candidate immune exposures, relying instead on TCR beta sequences and their occurrence across donors. Typing coverage differed by locus: A, B, C, DRB1 and DQB1 were typed in roughly 620-630 donors, DQA1 in around 500, DPA1 in 600 to 610, and DPB1 in just under 490. Every discovery cohort repertoire had been produced on one sequencing platform. Among the approximately 400 genotyped donors, around 81% belonged to the genetic ancestry cluster associated with self-reported Caucasian donors. In an earlier analysis of 550 to 700 of the donors, high-throughput TCR beta sequencing was used to judge whether each TCR beta V gene segment behaved as functional or pseudogenic. The study used immunosequencing to profile the T cell repertoires of approximately 650 subjects and linked those repertoires to cytomegalovirus serostatus. Donor age, sex, ethnicity and CMV serostatus were compiled together with the repertoire data. A later analysis re-examined previously published TCR beta repertoires from about 670 donors and added high-resolution HLA genotyping to investigate patterns of TCR occurrence. On average, about 200,000 unique TCR beta nucleotide sequences were sequenced per donor among about 400 genotyped donors of the cohort, with 15% to 20% of those sequences being non-productive. The study was designed to test whether signatures of past pathogen exposure could be identified by cataloging public T cell receptors. Roughly five DR-DQ haplotypes were handled as single units for association and clustering because linkage in the cohort was strong. What the research found in general, with its limitations: In a later analysis, the rate of TCR association differed among HLA loci, with DRB1 alleles having the most associated TCRs and HLA-C alleles having the fewest. Specific HLA alleles were associated with 15,000 to 20,000 TCR beta sequences at a false discovery rate of 0.05 in a later analysis. The study gave a list of over 150 TCR beta chains associated with cytomegalovirus. In a later analysis, HLA-associated TCR beta chains showed more clonal expansion and lower generation probabilities than non-associated chains that were equally common. Most CMV-associated TCR beta chains appeared to be HLA-restricted in a later analysis, and the HLA associations seemed to be driven largely by CMV exposure. Some IMGT-functional V segments, including TRBV6-2 and TRBV6-3, could not be told apart with the 87-base-pair reads, so those segments were excluded. Strong co-occurrence of HLA alleles, especially DR and DQ, made assigning TCR associations to individual alleles difficult. Linkage disequilibrium might explain the correlated functional status among segregating V segments, but an unknown experimental factor could not be ruled out. A cluster of highly shared sequence variants was judged likely to represent a technical artifact of the sequencing pipeline. In both the original and validation cohorts, the classifier was reported to diagnose cytomegalovirus status with high specificity and sensitivity. Compared with the roughly 720-donor mean, donors in an Asian-associated ancestry cluster had fewer N-insertions in productive TCRs, according to a later genetic analysis. The authors suggested that the approach could potentially be generalized to other disease states and immunological phenotypes. Most TCR sequences were seen in very few donors, while some public TCRs were found in many individuals. The presence/absence analyses assumed that sequencing depth was roughly uniform across donors, and that assumption may not be true. An earlier analysis of 587 of the donors showed that most TCR beta V segments appeared in productive rearrangements either about 90% or about 30% of the time, which broadly matched IMGT annotations. A later genetic analysis associated a missense DCLRE1C variant with V-gene and J-gene trimming of TCR beta chains, and an independent cohort replicated the association. This cohort had only TCR beta chains sequenced, and the lack of alpha or paired-chain data limited which features could be detected. The only immune exposure information available for the cohort was CMV serostatus. A further reported finding was that TCR beta sequences accurately predicted the HLA-A and HLA-B alleles for most subjects in the first cohort. A few of the identified cytomegalovirus-associated TCR beta chains were confirmed in vitro to be specific for cytomegalovirus antigens. Because counts were too low, 15 to 20 rarely observed V segments, including chromosome 9 orphons, were excluded from the earlier analysis of 587 of the donors. A later analysis reported that several top co-occurrence clusters appeared linked to parvovirus B19, influenza, CMV and Epstein-Barr virus. Because HLA typing was unavailable for some donors at each locus, only the typed subset was used in association tests.

Library preparation was by the immunoSEQ multiplex PCR assay. The multiplex PCR relied on a mix of 60 forward primers for TCR Vbeta segments and 13 reverse primers for TCR Jbeta segments. A multiplex PCR assay on genomic DNA amplified the CDR3 region of rearranged TCR beta genes. The amplified TCR beta libraries were sequenced on the Illumina HiSeq System as 87-base-pair reads. Per the original workflow: A later analysis counted about 80 million unique TCR beta chains across the 550 to 750 repertoires, and roughly 9.9 million of these chains were shared by at least two donors. A nearest-neighbor algorithm error-corrected the raw reads and collapsed the reads into unique sequences, merging closely related sequences to remove PCR and sequencing errors. Alignment of CDR3 sequences to IMGT reference sequences was used to assign V, D and J gene segments. Each retained sequence needed at least a six-nucleotide match to both a V gene segment and a J gene segment. Rearrangements were classified as productive when the CDR3 lacked stop codons and remained in frame with V and J, and all other rearrangements were classified as non-productive. CDR3 was defined by IMGT convention, running from the second conserved V-encoded cysteine to the conserved J-encoded phenylalanine. The earlier analysis of approximately 500 of the donors excluded sequences that lacked an unambiguous match to a single V gene segment. In an earlier analysis of several hundred of the donors, V segments were called functional above 56.7% productive rearrangements and were called segregating when the between-donor standard deviation exceeded 5%. A statistical classification framework was built to diagnose cytomegalovirus status from the catalog of TCR beta chain sequences. A later analysis assigned V and J genes by comparing TCR nucleotide sequences with IMGT/GENE-DB human TR gene sequences. In a later analysis, CDR3 sequences and most-parsimonious VDJ recombination scenarios were assigned using the TCRdist pipeline. In a later analysis, every TCR beta chain was defined by the combination of its CDR3 amino acid sequence and its V-gene family, and reads without a unique V-gene family were dropped. A later analysis removed 450 to 600 highly shared, low-generation-probability nucleotide sequences to deal with suspected cross-contamination and a sequencing artifact. In a later analysis, a clonal expansion index was calculated for each public chain from normalized within-repertoire ranks of inferred template counts. In a later analysis, generation probabilities were computed using a VDJ recombination model fitted to out-of-frame rearrangements, and the results were checked against IGoR. In a later analysis, TCR-TCR, TCR-HLA and TCR-CMV co-occurrence was scored with hypergeometric tests, and a repertoire-size bias correction was applied to TCR pairs. False discovery rates were estimated in a later analysis by permuting HLA or CMV assignments 20 times. A later analysis grouped co-occurring TCRs with DBSCAN, adding TCRdist sequence similarity when clustering within HLA-allele-positive subsets. For co-occurrence clustering, repertoires with fewer than 30,000 or more than 120,000 public chains were excluded, along with roughly 5 repertoires with anomalous nucleotide sharing. The immuneACCESS repertoire file appears here via TCRdb, limited to in-frame rearrangements. These files lack a portion of the clones; in checked studies, under half of the deficit traces to unresolved V genes, and the cause of the others is not known. The DNA was the basis for D and trimming; V, J and clone size are from that table. Here the sample has about 210,000 clones; about 77% occur a single time. The leading ten clones occupy approximately 0.47% of the sample.

Comments on this clone: Its antigen is unknown. Nothing much larger sits one base from this clone, and base qualities are not available.

The cohort comprised some 700 healthy bone marrow donors. At the time of sampling, every cohort member was nominally healthy, though immune exposures that went unrecorded were likely present. The donor was CMV seronegative and belonged to the group of 380 or so seronegative cohort members. A peripheral blood sample was collected from each donor, and TCR beta sequencing was performed on peripheral blood mononuclear cells. The Qiagen DNeasy Blood Extraction Kit was used to extract genomic DNA from the blood cell samples. Germline trimming amounts to 6 bases on V and 4 bases on J, with 4 as the count of junction bases outside the gene matches. The germline V gene encodes CDR1 SNHLY and CDR2 FYNNEI. The CDR3 covers 13 residues, taking in both the cysteine and the phenylalanine. This entry keeps only the CDR3 DNA: 39 bases, framed from base 1.

This clonotype was obtained from a boy aged 5-17 years in good health and CMV-seronegative. This chain is built from TRBV2 and TRBJ2-3; 7 of the junction bases match TRBD1. The source material was PBMCs. The base sequence is TGTGCCAGCAGAGATCAGGGGGCAGATACGCAGTATTTT. This sequence encodes CASRDQGADTQYF.